Listed below are T cell receptor beta chains from one sample, sequenced in a study of blood T cells in healthy people across ages. One entry per CDR3 protein, called by TCRdb with MiXCR from the 5' RACE reads. The sample consists of over a million distinct CDR3 sequences, around 45% of them appearing once. The material sequenced was blood. These receptors originate from a woman aged 55 to 70 in good health. Both conserved end residues are part of each CDR3. The D gene is left open where the match is weak. Size tells how often a clone was seen (once, few, many) or the class of an expanded clone, and some rows leave it out.

j_call: TRBJ1-1
v_call: TRBV13
clone_size: -
d_call: -
cdr3_aa: CASSSRLRAMNTEAFF
cdr3_nt: TGTGCCAGCAGCTCACGATTAAGGGCCATGAACACTGAAGCTTTCTTT

j_call: TRBJ2-7
v_call: TRBV7-9
clone_size: -
d_call: TRBD2
cdr3_aa: CASSFGTSDYNEQYF
cdr3_nt: TGTGCCAGCAGCTTCGGGACTAGCGACTACAATGAGCAGTACTTC

j_call: TRBJ2-3
v_call: TRBV24-1
clone_size: -
d_call: -
cdr3_aa: CATSDLRDTQYF
cdr3_nt: TGTGCCACCAGTGATTTGAGGGATACGCAGTATTTT

j_call: TRBJ1-2
v_call: TRBV7-9
clone_size: -
d_call: -
cdr3_aa: CASSSEGEHYGYTF
cdr3_nt: TGTGCCAGCAGCTCCGAGGGGGAACACTATGGCTACACCTTC

j_call: TRBJ1-4
v_call: TRBV9
clone_size: -
d_call: TRBD1
cdr3_aa: CASSRSDRGGDEKLFF
cdr3_nt: TGTGCCAGCAGCCGCTCGGACAGGGGGGGTGATGAAAAACTGTTTTTT

j_call: TRBJ1-2
v_call: TRBV7-9
clone_size: -
d_call: -
cdr3_aa: CASSLKTAYGYTF
cdr3_nt: TGTGCCAGCAGCTTAAAAACAGCCTATGGCTACACCTTC

j_call: TRBJ1-2
v_call: TRBV3-1
clone_size: -
d_call: TRBD1
cdr3_aa: CASSQAARGYTF
cdr3_nt: TGTGCCAGCAGCCAAGCCGCCAGGGGGTACACCTTC

j_call: TRBJ2-1
v_call: TRBV2
clone_size: -
d_call: TRBD2
cdr3_aa: CASSEMGIAGVYNEQFF
cdr3_nt: TGTGCCAGCAGTGAAATGGGTATAGCGGGAGTCTACAATGAGCAGTTCTTC

j_call: TRBJ2-7
v_call: TRBV29-1
clone_size: -
d_call: TRBD2
cdr3_aa: CSAGGGKRTYEQYF
cdr3_nt: TGCAGCGCCGGGGGGGGGAAAAGAACCTACGAGCAGTACTTC

j_call: TRBJ2-5
v_call: TRBV20-1
clone_size: -
d_call: -
cdr3_aa: CSAQRPSPETQYF
cdr3_nt: TGCAGTGCCCAAAGGCCATCCCCAGAGACCCAGTACTTC

j_call: TRBJ2-1
v_call: TRBV29-1
clone_size: -
d_call: -
cdr3_aa: CSVVRGRGQFF
cdr3_nt: TGCAGCGTTGTCAGGGGTAGAGGGCAGTTCTTC

j_call: TRBJ2-7
v_call: TRBV27
clone_size: few
d_call: TRBD2
cdr3_aa: CASSVLAGRYEQYF
cdr3_nt: TGTGCCAGCAGTGTCCTAGCGGGACGGTACGAGCAGTACTTC

j_call: TRBJ2-4
v_call: TRBV14
clone_size: few
d_call: -
cdr3_aa: CASSQDPGILGKNIQYF
cdr3_nt: TGTGCCAGCAGCCAAGATCCAGGGATTTTAGGCAAAAACATTCAGTACTTC

j_call: TRBJ2-7
v_call: TRBV28
clone_size: -
d_call: TRBD1
cdr3_aa: CASSPPGQGAHEQYF
cdr3_nt: TGTGCCAGCAGCCCCCCGGGACAGGGGGCTCACGAGCAGTACTTC

j_call: TRBJ1-2
v_call: TRBV3-1
clone_size: few
d_call: -
cdr3_aa: CASSQGPNSGTF
cdr3_nt: TGTGCCAGCAGCCAAGGCCCCAACTCGGGCACCTTC

j_call: TRBJ2-1
v_call: TRBV5-1
clone_size: many
d_call: TRBD1
cdr3_aa: CASSLSTGSYNEQFF
cdr3_nt: TGCGCCAGCAGCTTATCGACAGGGTCCTACAATGAGCAGTTCTTC